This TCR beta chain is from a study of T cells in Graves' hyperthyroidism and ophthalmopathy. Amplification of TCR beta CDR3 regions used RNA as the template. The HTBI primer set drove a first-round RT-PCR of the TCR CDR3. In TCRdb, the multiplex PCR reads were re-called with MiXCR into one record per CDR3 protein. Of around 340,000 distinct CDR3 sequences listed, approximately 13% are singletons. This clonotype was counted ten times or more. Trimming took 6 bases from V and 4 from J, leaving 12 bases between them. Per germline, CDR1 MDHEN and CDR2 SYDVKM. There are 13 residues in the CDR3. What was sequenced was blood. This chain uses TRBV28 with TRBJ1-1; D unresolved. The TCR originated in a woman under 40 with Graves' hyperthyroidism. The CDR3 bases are TGTGCCAGCAGGGATCATGTAGGCACTGAAGCTTTCTTT. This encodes CASRDHVGTEAFF.